This T cell receptor (beta chain) appears in the sequencing data of a study of tumour-infiltrating T cells in Burkitt lymphoma. On the study more broadly: Repertoire clonality predicted overall and progression-free survival.

Trimming stripped 4 bases from V and 4 bases from J, with 8 bases between. CDR3 size: 12 residues. Germline lookup yields CDR1 SGDLS and CDR2 YYNGEE. Here immunoSEQ multiplex PCR was the method, and the copy in TCRdb shows in-frame clones only, minus some. The table lists 7,500 to 8,500 clones, about 69% of them singletons, with around 40% in the top ten. Sequencing was done on a sample of tumor tissue. The sequence came from a human donor with diffuse large B-cell lymphoma. The chain is built from TRBV9 and TRBJ1-2; tentatively, D is TRBD1 (6 bases). This chain's CDR3 is CASSTQGYGYTF. For the CDR3, the DNA is TGTGCCAGCAGCACACAGGGCTATGGCTACACCTTC.